This T cell receptor (beta chain) derives from a study of tumor-infiltrating lymphocytes in localized non-small cell lung cancer. On this clone itself: Its matching antigen is unknown.

Study results and limitations: Available tissue quantity limited TCR sequencing to a patient subset. Compared with uninvolved lung, tumors showed higher T cell infiltration by TCRbeta sequencing.

Produced via immunoSEQ multiplex PCR; TCRdb's table is partial and in-frame only. The sample has about 10,000 clones, about 60% seen once. The sequenced material came from uninvolved lung tissue not adjacent to the tumor. This receptor was obtained from a human donor with non-small cell lung cancer.

Here the CDR3 reads CASSIGTNTEAFF. As DNA, the CDR3 is TGTGCCAGTAGTATAGGCACTAACACTGAAGCTTTCTTT. The chain is built from TRBV19 and TRBJ1-1; D is unclear. Trimming left V 1 base short and J 2 bases short, with 5 bases between. The CDR3 loop spans 13 amino acids. Germline V gene lookup returns CDR1 LNHDA and CDR2 SQIVND (reference sequence).